A single sample is the source of the 27 T cell receptor beta chains below, sequenced in a study of blood T cell repertoires in COVID-19. Using immunoSEQ multiplex PCR, the repertoire was profiled, and TCRdb retains in-frame clones only, with some absent. The data contain fewer than 150,000 clones, around nine tenths of them singletons. The sample consisted of peripheral blood. The source is a middle-aged woman with acute or convalescent COVID-19.

The chain is built from TRBV13 and TRBJ1-3; TRBD1 matches 7 bases. The CDR3 extends over 16 amino acids. J gave up 4 bases and V 5 bases, and 11 bases lay outside the gene matches. Germline CDR1 and CDR2: PRHDT and FYEKMQ (reference sequence). The CDR3 region is CASSRGRQGGGNTIYF. In nucleotides, the CDR3 is TGTGCCAGCAGCCGGGGCCGACAGGGAGGAGGAAACACCATATATTTT.

J is TRBJ1-4 and V is TRBV7-2, with 7 nucleotides matching TRBD1. The junction had 14 bases not matched to a gene; V was cut back by 2 bases and J by 5 bases. There are 18 residues in the CDR3. Germline lookup yields CDR1 SGHTA and CDR2 FQGNSA. CDR3 in DNA: TGTGCCAGCAGCTTAAGGTCTCCGGGCGGGACAGTGAATGAAAAACTGTTTTTT. This gives the protein CASSLRSPGGTVNEKLFF.

The chain uses TRBV9 and TRBJ1-4; TRBD1 is a possible D gene (5 bases). This CDR3 has 14 residues. The V gene lost 4 bases and the J gene lost 7 bases, with 14 bases spanning the gap. CDR1 and CDR2 from the germline V gene are SGDLS and YYNGEE. Here the CDR3 reads CASSPVGVGEKLFF. Here the CDR3 DNA reads TGTGCCAGCAGCCCAGTAGGGGTTGGTGAAAAACTGTTTTTT.

The rearrangement joins TRBV7-9 to TRBJ2-7; D uncertain. V was cut by 0 bases and J by 7 bases, with 13 bases left in between. The CDR3 is made up of 14 amino acids. The germline CDR1 and CDR2 sequences are SEHNR and FQNEAQ (reference sequence). The CDR3 nucleotides read TGTGCCAGCAGCTTAGCGGCACAGTCCTGGGAGCAGTACTTC. This encodes CASSLAAQSWEQYF.

This sequence joins TRBV30 and TRBJ1-6; weak D call: TRBD1 (6 bases). CDR3 length equals 11 residues. V lost 5 bases to trimming and J lost 12 bases, with 11 bases between them. Per the germline V gene, CDR1 is GTSNPN and CDR2 is SVGIG (reference sequence). The CDR3 loop is CAWEIQGPLHF. The CDR3 DNA follows: TGTGCCTGGGAGATACAGGGACCCCTCCACTTT.

The sample holds many counts of this clone. The V and J genes are TRBV9 and TRBJ2-5; 7 bases agree with TRBD1. The V gene's germline CDR1 is SGDLS and CDR2 YYNGEE. The CDR3 consists of 14 residues. V lost 0 bases and J lost 4; bases outside the gene matches: 3. CDR3 sequence: CASSVAYRGETQYF. The CDR3 nucleotides read TGTGCCAGCAGCGTAGCTTACAGGGGAGAGACCCAGTACTTC.

This sequence joins TRBV11-2 and TRBJ1-2; 7 nucleotides agree with TRBD1. V gave up 4 bases and J gave up 4 bases; unmatched junction bases: 6. CDR1 SGHAT and CDR2 FQNNGV come from the germline V gene. There are 14 residues in the CDR3. The CDR3 region has the DNA TGTGCCAGCAGCTCTTCGACAGGGATCTATGGCTACACCTTC. This codes for CASSSSTGIYGYTF.

This clone was detected only once. The rearrangement uses TRBV28 and TRBJ1-2; D is unresolved. CDR1 is MDHEN and CDR2 is SYDVKM in the germline V gene. Trimming stripped 5 bases from V and 7 bases from J, with 14 bases between. There are 13 residues in the CDR3. The CDR3 DNA follows: TGTGCCAGCAGTCCGAGTCCTAGTCTTGGCTACACCTTC. Encoded protein: CASSPSPSLGYTF.

The V gene is TRBV23-1, the J gene TRBJ1-3; possibly TRBD1 for D (6 bases). TRBV23-1 is designated an ORF whose function remains uncertain. There are 23 residues in the CDR3. V was trimmed by 4 bases and J by 0 bases, leaving 34 bases between them. This CDR3 is CASSLSLPSVETGGLSSGNTIYF. DNA for the CDR3: TGCGCCAGCAGTCTTAGCCTGCCCTCAGTAGAGACAGGTGGCCTTAGCTCTGGAAACACCATATATTTT.

The genes are TRBV7-2 and TRBJ2-6, with unresolved D. Trimming took 5 bases from V and 0 from J, leaving 17 bases between them. The CDR3 covers 18 residues. In germline, CDR1 is SGHTA, CDR2 FQGNSA. The DNA of the CDR3 is TGTGCCAGCAGCGTGTTTCCGACTGGAAGCTCTGGGGCCAACGTCCTGACTTTC. Protein: CASSVFPTGSSGANVLTF. Based on the CDR3 plus reference TRBV7-2 and TRBJ2-6, the full variable domain is GAGVSQSPSNKVTEKGKDVELRCDPISGHTALYWYRQSLGQGLEFLIYFQGNSAPDKSGLPSDRFSAERTGGSVSTLTIQRTQQEDSAVYLCASSVFPTGSSGANVLTFGAGSRLTVL.

The chain has TRBV18 and TRBJ1-2; tentative D call: TRBD1 (5 bases). Germline V gene lookup returns CDR1 KGHSH and CDR2 LQKENI. Trimming removed 0 bases at V and 8 bases at J, with 13 bases between. The CDR3 sequence is 14 residues long. The CDR3 sequence: CASSPPGGGEGYTF. CDR3 DNA: TGTGCCAGCTCACCACCCGGGGGAGGGGAAGGCTACACCTTC.

This sequence joins TRBV27 and TRBJ1-4, with D maybe TRBD1 (6 bases). Trimming took off 3 bases at V and 3 bases at J, with 8 bases between the two ends. The CDR3 has 14 residues. Germline CDR1 and CDR2: MNHEY and SMNVEV (reference sequence). The CDR3 nucleotides read TGTGCCAGCAGTTTTGGGACACCTAATGAAAAACTGTTTTTT. Protein: CASSFGTPNEKLFF. The variable domain in full, completed from reference TRBV27 and TRBJ1-4, reads EAQVTQNPRYLITVTGKKLTVTCSQNMNHEYMSWYRQDPGLGLRQIYYSMNVEVTDKGDVPEGYKVSRKEKRNFPLILESPSPNQTSLYFCASSFGTPNEKLFFGSGTQLSVL.

This sequence joins TRBV29-1 and TRBJ2-7; TRBD1 matches at 10 bases. The germline CDR1 and CDR2 sequences are SQVTM and ANQGSEA. This CDR3 is built from 15 residues. V trimming: 2 bases; J trimming: 2 bases; junction bases outside the gene matches: 6. The CDR3 spells CSVELRQGATYEQYF. The CDR3 DNA sequence: TGCAGCGTTGAATTAAGACAGGGGGCGACCTACGAGCAGTACTTC.

This clone came up a few times. This chain joins TRBV27 and TRBJ1-3, with 9 bases identical to TRBD1. There are 15 residues in the CDR3. CDR1 and CDR2 (germline): MNHEY, SMNVEV (reference sequence). J was trimmed by 0 bases and V by 5 bases; bases with no gene match: 2. Written as DNA, the CDR3 is TGTGCCAGCAGTCTGACAGGGGGCTCTGGAAACACCATATATTTT. This codes for CASSLTGGSGNTIYF.

CDR3 loop: CASSLSVWGQDNQPQHF. For the CDR3, the DNA is TGTGCCAGCAGTTTATCGGTATGGGGACAGGACAATCAGCCCCAGCATTTT. The chain recombines TRBV28 with TRBJ1-5; TRBD1 aligns across 8 bases. Trimming at V came to 1 base and at J to 3 bases, leaving 8 bases not matched to a gene. Germline loops: CDR1 MDHEN, CDR2 SYDVKM. The length of the CDR3 is 17 residues.

The chain joins TRBV29-1 to TRBJ2-3, with 7 bases fitting TRBD2. This CDR3 is built from 14 residues. J lost 3 bases, V lost 3 bases, and 6 bases had no gene match. From germline, CDR1 is SQVTM and CDR2 ANQGSEA. Here the CDR3 reads CSVEEPGGTDTQYF. The DNA of the CDR3 is TGCAGCGTTGAGGAGCCGGGGGGAACAGATACGCAGTATTTT.

This clone showed up just a few times. The rearrangement uses TRBV19 and TRBJ2-3, with TRBD2 matching 8 bases. The CDR3 runs 15 residues. Germline CDR1 is LNHDA and CDR2 is SQIVND (reference sequence). V gave up 5 bases and J gave up 2 bases; unmatched junction bases: 6. The CDR3 loop reads CASSSSGGDTDTQYF. CDR3 nucleotide sequence: TGTGCCAGTAGTTCCTCGGGAGGGGACACAGATACGCAGTATTTT.

The genes are TRBV27 and TRBJ2-1; 8 bases agree with TRBD1. Germline values: CDR1 MNHEY, CDR2 SMNVEV (reference sequence). This CDR3 is 13 amino acids long. V shed 5 bases, J shed 10 bases, and the junction held 7 bases outside the gene matches. This CDR3 reads CASSPPGQVEQFF. The CDR3 DNA follows: TGTGCCAGCAGTCCACCGGGACAGGTCGAGCAGTTCTTC.

V usage is TRBV11-3 and J usage is TRBJ1-1, with a tentative D call TRBD1 (5 bases). Germline V gene sequence: CDR1 SGHNT, CDR2 YENEEA. The length of the CDR3 is 16 residues. V was pared by 5 bases and J by 0 bases, with 16 bases between. The CDR3 DNA reads as TGTGCCAGCAGCCGCGGGGACGGTGGGATGAACACTGAAGCTTTCTTT. Amino acid sequence: CASSRGDGGMNTEAFF.

V usage is TRBV27 and J usage is TRBJ2-7; 16 nucleotides line up with TRBD2. CDR1 MNHEY and CDR2 SMNVEV come from the germline V gene (reference sequence). The CDR3 extends over 15 amino acids. V lost 5 bases and J lost 12; bases outside the gene matches: 10. CDR3 sequence reads: CASSPSGLAGGFLYF. Here the CDR3 DNA reads TGTGCCAGCAGTCCGTCGGGACTAGCGGGAGGGTTTCTGTACTTC.

CDR3 DNA: TGTGCCAGCAGCTTTAGCGGGGTGACGAACACCGGGGAGCTGTTTTTT. This encodes CASSFSGVTNTGELFF. V usage is TRBV7-2 and J usage is TRBJ2-2; TRBD2 matches at 8 bases. With 3 bases clipped from V and 0 bases from J, the junction kept 3 bases outside the gene matches. This CDR3 spans 16 amino acids. Per germline, CDR1 SGHTA and CDR2 FQGNSA.

This clone has just one count. The V and J genes are TRBV25-1 and TRBJ1-3; D remains ambiguous. Germline V lookup: CDR1 MGHDK, CDR2 SYGVNS. The CDR3 contains 11 residues. V was shortened by 6 bases and J by 7 bases, with 7 bases between the two germline ends. CDR3 bases: TGTGCCAGCAGGGCCGGGAACACCATATATTTT. This translates into CASRAGNTIYF.

The V gene is TRBV5-6, the J gene TRBJ1-1; possible D gene TRBD1, 6 bases. This CDR3 spans 14 amino acids. Germline CDR1 reads SGHDT; CDR2 reads YYEEEE. The ends were cut back, 3 bases at V and 0 bases at J, with 9 bases in the middle. CDR3 protein: CASSWTDMNTEAFF. CDR3 sequence (DNA): TGTGCCAGCAGCTGGACAGATATGAACACTGAAGCTTTCTTT.

In its sample, this clone was seen once. This chain links TRBV6-5 with TRBJ1-6, with 7 bases lining up with TRBD1. Germline V gene lookup returns CDR1 MNHEY and CDR2 SVGAGI. The CDR3 spans 14 residues. The V and J ends lost 6 bases and 9 bases, in that order; junction bases with no gene match: 8. CDR3 sequence (DNA): TGTGCCAGCAGGTTAGGGGCAGGGGGTTCACCCCTCCACTTT. It translates to CASRLGAGGSPLHF.

This chain connects TRBV7-6 to TRBJ1-1, with a weak D call TRBD1 (6 bases). V was trimmed by 1 base and J by 5 bases, leaving 14 bases between them. CDR3 length: 15 residues. Germline values: CDR1 SGHVS, CDR2 FNYEAQ. The CDR3 is CASSLGQAVWTEAFF. The CDR3, as DNA: TGTGCCAGCAGCTTAGGACAGGCCGTGTGGACTGAAGCTTTCTTT.

The chain carries TRBV10-2 and TRBJ2-1; D possibly corresponds to TRBD2 (5 bases). V lost 6 bases, J lost 9 bases, and 18 bases lay in between. CDR3 length: 14 residues. CDR1 WSHSY and CDR2 SAAADI come from the germline V gene. The CDR3 loop is CASRDPPSTLEQFF. The CDR3 DNA follows: TGCGCCAGCAGGGACCCTCCTAGCACCCTTGAGCAGTTCTTC.

Regarding this clone: Germline is not matched at one junction end, which may reflect a read error. The chain combines TRBV15 with TRBJ1-4; 10 nucleotides align to TRBD1. CDR3 length: 17 amino acids. Germline V gives CDR1 LNHNV, CDR2 YYDKDF (reference sequence). The CDR3 DNA reads as TGTGCCACCAGCGGAGACAGGGGGCTCGGTGTTGAGGAAAAACTGTTTTTT. It specifies CATSGDRGLGVEEKLFF.